This entry lists 8 T cell receptor beta chains sequenced from one sample in a study of cytomegalovirus exposure and HLA in healthy donors. Researchers ran the PCR with 60 Vbeta and 13 Jbeta primers. Data came from immunoSEQ multiplex PCR; TCRdb stores just in-frame clones and leaves some out. This table holds 100,000 to 150,000 clones, over 60% found once. The sequencing input was PBMCs. These receptors all come from an older woman in good health and CMV-seropositive.

V usage is TRBV18 and J usage is TRBJ1-1, with 9 bases identical to TRBD1. The length of the CDR3 is 17 residues. With 2 bases clipped from V and 0 bases from J, the junction kept 7 bases outside the gene matches. Germline lookup yields CDR1 KGHSH and CDR2 LQKENI. DNA of the CDR3: TGTGCCAGCTCACCAAGTCCCGGGACAGGGATGAACACTGAAGCTTTCTTT. It translates to CASSPSPGTGMNTEAFF.

V and J are TRBV6-6 and TRBJ2-1; D not resolved. V was cut by 0 bases and J by 2 bases, with 8 bases left in between. The CDR3 has 15 amino acids. The V gene's germline CDR1 is MNHNY and CDR2 SVGAGI (reference sequence). CDR3 nucleotides: TGTGCCAGCAGTTACTCGGCATTCCCCTACAATGAGCAGTTCTTC. Protein product: CASSYSAFPYNEQFF.

Sample share makes this clone medium-sized. V is TRBV4-2 and J is TRBJ2-1, with a tentative D call TRBD2 (7 bases). From germline, CDR1 is LGHNA and CDR2 YNFKEQ. V was trimmed by 0 bases and J by 0 bases, leaving 15 bases between them. CDR3 length equals 18 residues. The chain's CDR3 is CASSQDGGGALSYNEQFF. The DNA for the CDR3 is TGTGCCAGCAGCCAAGATGGTGGGGGGGCCCTCTCCTACAATGAGCAGTTCTTC.

This chain joins TRBV21-1 and TRBJ2-7; TRBD2 was called by the table and not checked on the DNA. TRBV21-1 is assigned pseudogene status. The CDR3 loop spans 14 amino acids. The CDR3 sequence is CASSSPGTSGEQYF. The CDR3 bases are TGTGCCAGCAGCTCCCCTGGGACTAGCGGGGAGCAGTACTTC.

The chain carries TRBV2 and TRBJ1-2; D perhaps matches TRBD1 (5 bases). The germline V gene has CDR1 SNHLY and CDR2 FYNNEI. V lost 6 bases, J lost 8 bases, and 19 bases lay in between. The CDR3 runs to 14 residues. CDR3 in DNA: TGTGCCAGCAGAGCCGGGAGGCAGGGAGGCGGCTACACCTTC. This sequence encodes CASRAGRQGGGYTF.

The genes are TRBV18 and TRBJ1-3, with D perhaps TRBD1 (6 bases). V was cut by 2 bases and J by 0 bases, with 14 bases left in between. The CDR3 has 17 amino acids. Germline V gene sequence: CDR1 KGHSH, CDR2 LQKENI. The CDR3 loop is CASSPGRGSNSGNTIYF. Written as DNA, the CDR3 is TGTGCCAGCTCACCAGGGAGGGGGTCCAACTCTGGAAACACCATATATTTT. The variable domain in full, with the rest retrieved from reference TRBV18 and TRBJ1-3, is NAGVMQNPRHLVRRRGQEARLRCSPMKGHSHVYWYRQLPEEGLKFMVYLQKENIIDESGMPKERFSAEFPKEGPSILRIQQVVRGDSAAYFCASSPGRGSNSGNTIYFGEGSWLTVV.

The J gene is TRBJ2-2, the V gene TRBV5-1, with TRBD2 matching over 11 bases. Losses at the gene ends were 3 bases for V and 5 bases for J; bases not matched to a gene: 15. The CDR3 contains 19 residues. Germline assignment: CDR1 SGHRS and CDR2 YFSETQ. CDR3: CASSSDALAGGTWTGELFF. The CDR3 coding sequence is TGCGCCAGCAGCTCGGACGCTCTAGCGGGAGGAACTTGGACCGGGGAGCTGTTTTTT.

V is TRBV30 and J is TRBJ1-6; 7 nucleotides line up with TRBD1. V was clipped by 2 bases and J by 7 bases; unmatched bases: 8. This CDR3 comprises 15 residues. Germline V gene lookup returns CDR1 GTSNPN and CDR2 SVGIG (reference sequence). CDR3 residues: CAWSSPDRRNSPLHF. The DNA of the CDR3 is TGTGCCTGGAGTTCCCCGGACAGGAGGAATTCACCCCTCCACTTT.